The text below deals with one T cell receptor (beta chain). The antigen is not known. A much larger clone differs from this one at a single base, so this may be a read error. The record originates from a study of glioma-infiltrating T cells. Overall study results and limits: Only very few CDR3 sequences appeared in both tissue and blood. Above-expected tissue-blood divergence occurred in all gliomas, most in low-grade ones.

The iRepertoire nested amplicon-rescue multiplex PCR amplified TCR alpha and beta CDR3s from RNA. For one-step reverse transcription and amplification, about 85-400 ng of tissue mRNA or PBMC total RNA was used. TCRdb passed the multiplex PCR reads through MiXCR, listing each CDR3 protein once. The table has around 44,000 distinct CDR3 sequences, around 24% seen once. This clonotype was obtained from a human donor with low-grade glioma or glioblastoma, undergoing nonglioma brain surgery, or in good health (not recorded which). The sequenced sample was glioma tissue, nonneoplastic brain tissue, or PBMCs (not recorded which).

The CDR3 bases are TGTGCCAGCAATAAGACCCCACTGGGGGAGCAGTTCTTC. Its protein product is CASNKTPLGEQFF. The chain has TRBV2 and TRBJ2-1, with D unclear. The CDR3 contains 13 residues. The ends were cut back, 7 bases at V and 10 bases at J, with 17 bases in the middle. Germline lookup yields CDR1 SNHLY and CDR2 FYNNEI. Together with reference TRBV2 and TRBJ2-1, the CDR3 gives the full variable domain: EPEVTQTPSHQVTQMGQEVILRCVPISNHLYFYWYRQILGQKVEFLVSFYNNEISEKSEIFDDQFSVERPDGSNFTLKIRSTKLEDSAMYFCASNKTPLGEQFFGPGTRLTVL.